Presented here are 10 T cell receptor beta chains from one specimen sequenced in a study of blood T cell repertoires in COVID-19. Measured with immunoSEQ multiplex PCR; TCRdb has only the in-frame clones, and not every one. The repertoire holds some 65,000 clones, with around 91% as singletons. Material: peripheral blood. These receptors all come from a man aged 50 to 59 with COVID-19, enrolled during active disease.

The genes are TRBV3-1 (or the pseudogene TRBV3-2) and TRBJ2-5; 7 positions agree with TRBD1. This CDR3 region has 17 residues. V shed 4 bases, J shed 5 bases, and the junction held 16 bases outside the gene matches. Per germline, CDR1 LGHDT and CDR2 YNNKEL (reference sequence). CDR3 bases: TGTGCCAGCAGCCTGACAGGGTGGGTGAAGGGGGCCGAGACCCAGTACTTC. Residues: CASSLTGWVKGAETQYF.

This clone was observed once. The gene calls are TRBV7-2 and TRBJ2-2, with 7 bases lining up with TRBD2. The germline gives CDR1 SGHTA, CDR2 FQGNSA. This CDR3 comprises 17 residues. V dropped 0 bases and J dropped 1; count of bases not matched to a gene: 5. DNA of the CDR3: TGTGCCAGCAGCTTAGCGTACTTAGCGGGGAACACCGGGGAGCTGTTTTTT. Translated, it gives CASSLAYLAGNTGELFF. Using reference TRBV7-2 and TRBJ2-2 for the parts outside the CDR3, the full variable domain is GAGVSQSPSNKVTEKGKDVELRCDPISGHTALYWYRQSLGQGLEFLIYFQGNSAPDKSGLPSDRFSAERTGGSVSTLTIQRTQQEDSAVYLCASSLAYLAGNTGELFFGEGSRLTVL.

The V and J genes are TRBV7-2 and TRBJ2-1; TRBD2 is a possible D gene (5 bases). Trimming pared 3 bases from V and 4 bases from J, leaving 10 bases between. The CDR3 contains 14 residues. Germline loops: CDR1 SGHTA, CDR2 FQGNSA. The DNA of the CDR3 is TGTGCCAGCAGCTTTTACGGGATTTACAATGAGCAGTTCTTC. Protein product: CASSFYGIYNEQFF.

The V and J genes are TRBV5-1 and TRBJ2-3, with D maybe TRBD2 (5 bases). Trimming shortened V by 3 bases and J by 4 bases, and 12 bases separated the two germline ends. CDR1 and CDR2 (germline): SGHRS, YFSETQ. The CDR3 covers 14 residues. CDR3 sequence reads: CASSYGSRADTQYF. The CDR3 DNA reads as TGCGCCAGCAGCTATGGGAGTAGGGCAGATACGCAGTATTTT.

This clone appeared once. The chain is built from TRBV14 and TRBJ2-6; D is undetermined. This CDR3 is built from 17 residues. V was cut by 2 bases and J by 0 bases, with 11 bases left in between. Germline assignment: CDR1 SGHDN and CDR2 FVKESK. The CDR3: CASSQYRVLSGANVLTF. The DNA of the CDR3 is TGTGCCAGCAGCCAATATCGGGTGCTCTCTGGGGCCAACGTCCTGACTTTC.

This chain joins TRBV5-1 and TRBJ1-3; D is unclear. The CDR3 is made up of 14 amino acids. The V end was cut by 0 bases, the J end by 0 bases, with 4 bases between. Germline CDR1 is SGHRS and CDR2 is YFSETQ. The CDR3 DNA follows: TGCGCCAGCAGCTTGGCTAGCTCTGGAAACACCATATATTTT. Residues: CASSLASSGNTIYF. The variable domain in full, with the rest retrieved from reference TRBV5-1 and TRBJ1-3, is KAGVTQTPRYLIKTRGQQVTLSCSPISGHRSVSWYQQTPGQGLQFLFEYFSETQRNKGNFPGRFSGRQFSNSRSEMNVSTLELGDSALYLCASSLASSGNTIYFGEGSWLTVV.

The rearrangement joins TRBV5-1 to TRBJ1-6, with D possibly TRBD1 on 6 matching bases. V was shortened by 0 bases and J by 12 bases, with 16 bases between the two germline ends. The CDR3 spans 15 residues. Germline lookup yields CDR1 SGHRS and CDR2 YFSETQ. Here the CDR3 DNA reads TGCGCCAGCAGCTTGGAGTACAGGGAGGGTGTACCCCTCCACTTT. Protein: CASSLEYREGVPLHF. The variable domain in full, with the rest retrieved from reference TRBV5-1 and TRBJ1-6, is KAGVTQTPRYLIKTRGQQVTLSCSPISGHRSVSWYQQTPGQGLQFLFEYFSETQRNKGNFPGRFSGRQFSNSRSEMNVSTLELGDSALYLCASSLEYREGVPLHFGNGTRLTVT.

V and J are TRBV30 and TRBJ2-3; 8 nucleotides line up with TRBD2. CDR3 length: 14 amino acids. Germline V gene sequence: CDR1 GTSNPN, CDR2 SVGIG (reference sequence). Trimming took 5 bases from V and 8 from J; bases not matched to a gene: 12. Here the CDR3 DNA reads TGTGCCTGGCATCTAGCGGGTGGTACGGGTACGCAGTATTTT. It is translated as CAWHLAGGTGTQYF.

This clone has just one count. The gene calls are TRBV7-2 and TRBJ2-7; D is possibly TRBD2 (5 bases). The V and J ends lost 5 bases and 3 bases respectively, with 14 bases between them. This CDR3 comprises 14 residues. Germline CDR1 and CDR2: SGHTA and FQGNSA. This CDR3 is CASSPTGLIYEQYF. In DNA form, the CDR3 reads TGTGCCAGCAGCCCAACGGGGTTAATCTACGAGCAGTACTTC.

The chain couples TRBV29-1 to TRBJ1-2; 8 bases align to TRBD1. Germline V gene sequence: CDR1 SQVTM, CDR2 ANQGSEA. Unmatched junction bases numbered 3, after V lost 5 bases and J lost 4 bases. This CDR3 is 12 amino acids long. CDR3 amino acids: CSVRQGSYGYTF. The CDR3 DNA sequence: TGCAGCGTTCGACAGGGGTCCTATGGCTACACCTTC.